This is a list of T cell receptor beta chains from one sample in a study of blood T cell repertoires in COVID-19. Produced via immunoSEQ multiplex PCR; TCRdb's table is partial and in-frame only. The data hold about 500,000 clones, with nearly 90% observed a single time. Sequencing was done on a sample of peripheral blood. Receptors were obtained from a man aged 18 to 30 with COVID-19, enrolled during active disease. The CDR3 runs from the conserved cysteine through the conserved F or W. The order of the fields is D gene, clone size, V gene, J gene, CDR3 DNA, CDR3 protein. The D gene is left open where the match is weak. Clone size, where shown, is once, few, many, or a class for clones that have expanded.

D: TRBD1
size: .
V: TRBV9
J: TRBJ2-7
DNA: TGTGCCAGCAGCCCGGGACAGAAACCACTTTACGAGCAGTACTTC
CDR3: CASSPGQKPLYEQYF

D: TRBD1
size: few
V: TRBV19
J: TRBJ2-2
DNA: TGTGCCAGCAGTAGCCCGGGACAGGGTTCCGGGGAGCTGTTTTTT
CDR3: CASSSPGQGSGELFF

D: TRBD1
size: .
V: TRBV5-6
J: TRBJ1-4
DNA: TGTGCCAGCACCCGGACAGGGCAAACTAATGAAAAACTGTTTTTT
CDR3: CASTRTGQTNEKLFF

D: .
size: once
V: TRBV27
J: TRBJ2-3
DNA: TGTGCCAGCAGTACCACACAGGGTTCCGGCGAAGCAGATACGCAGTATTTT
CDR3: CASSTTQGSGEADTQYF

D: TRBD1
size: .
V: TRBV7-9
J: TRBJ2-7
DNA: TGTGCCAGCAGCTACCAAATGGGACAGGGTGGCGAGCAGTACTTC
CDR3: CASSYQMGQGGEQYF

D: .
size: .
V: TRBV11-3
J: TRBJ2-5
DNA: TGTGCCAGCAGCTTTTCTTCTCCCCCCGCGCTCGCGGAGACCCAGTACTTC
CDR3: CASSFSSPPALAETQYF

D: TRBD1
size: once
V: TRBV9
J: TRBJ2-2
DNA: TGTGCCAGCAGCCCCGACAGACCGGACAGGGGGAGGGAGCTGTTTTTT
CDR3: CASSPDRPDRGRELFF

D: .
size: .
V: TRBV30
J: TRBJ2-7
DNA: TGTGCCTGCACACGCTCCTACGAGCAGTACTTC
CDR3: CACTRSYEQYF

D: .
size: .
V: TRBV6-4
J: TRBJ1-2
DNA: TGTGCCAGCAGTGAGGGAGGCAACTTAGGCTACACCTTC
CDR3: CASSEGGNLGYTF

D: .
size: few
V: TRBV20-1
J: TRBJ1-4
DNA: TGCGGAGTTGTAAATGAAAAACTGTTTTTT
CDR3: CGVVNEKLFF

D: TRBD2
size: .
V: TRBV15
J: TRBJ2-5
DNA: TGTGCCACCAGGAGTTGGCTAGCGGGTTTAAAAGAGACCCAGTACTTC
CDR3: CATRSWLAGLKETQYF

D: .
size: .
V: TRBV29-1
J: TRBJ2-2
DNA: TGCAGCGTAGGGGGGGCGACAGGGGACACCGGGGAGCTGTTTTTT
CDR3: CSVGGATGDTGELFF

D: TRBD1
size: once
V: TRBV27
J: TRBJ1-2
DNA: TGTGCCAGCAGTATCACCGGGACAGGGGGCGTCGGCTACACCTTC
CDR3: CASSITGTGGVGYTF

D: .
size: .
V: TRBV7-9
J: TRBJ2-7
DNA: TGTGCCAGCAGCTCTACACTATACGAGCAGTACTTC
CDR3: CASSSTLYEQYF

D: .
size: once
V: TRBV11-2
J: TRBJ2-2
DNA: TGTGCCAGCAGCTTATGGGCGCTGGACACCGGGGAGCTGTTTTTT
CDR3: CASSLWALDTGELFF

D: TRBD1
size: .
V: TRBV15
J: TRBJ1-1
DNA: TGTGCCACCAGCAGAAAAAACAGGGGTGAAGCTTTCTTT
CDR3: CATSRKNRGEAFF

D: .
size: once
V: TRBV9
J: TRBJ2-1
DNA: TGTGCCAGCAGCGTAGGTCGGGTCCCCCTGAATGAGCAGTTCTTC
CDR3: CASSVGRVPLNEQFF

D: .
size: once
V: TRBV19
J: TRBJ2-7
DNA: TGTGCCAGTAGTACCCGGGACACCGCTCGGGAGCAGTACTTC
CDR3: CASSTRDTAREQYF

D: TRBD1
size: .
V: TRBV2
J: TRBJ1-3
DNA: TGTGCCAGCAGGGAGGGACAGGGGGCTGGAAACACCATATATTTT
CDR3: CASREGQGAGNTIYF

D: .
size: .
V: TRBV2
J: TRBJ2-7
DNA: TGTGCCAGCAGTGGAGGTGGCTACGAGCAGTACTTC
CDR3: CASSGGGYEQYF

D: TRBD2
size: .
V: TRBV5-4
J: TRBJ2-3
DNA: TGTGCCAGCAGCGTCCTACTAGCGGGAAGAGCAGATACGCAGTATTTT
CDR3: CASSVLLAGRADTQYF

D: .
size: .
V: TRBV7-9
J: TRBJ1-4
DNA: TGTGCCAGCAGCCCACCGGGGGAAAAACTGTTTTTT
CDR3: CASSPPGEKLFF

D: .
size: .
V: TRBV9
J: TRBJ1-1
DNA: TGTGCCAGCAGCGTAGAGCTGAACACTGAAGCTTTCTTT
CDR3: CASSVELNTEAFF

D: .
size: .
V: TRBV7-9
J: TRBJ2-5
DNA: TGTGCCAGCAGCTTACAGGGAAGGGGAGAGACCCAGTACTTC
CDR3: CASSLQGRGETQYF

D: TRBD1
size: .
V: TRBV10-2
J: TRBJ2-5
DNA: TGCGCCAGCAGTGACGGACAGGACCAAGAGACCCAGTACTTC
CDR3: CASSDGQDQETQYF

D: .
size: .
V: TRBV5-1
J: TRBJ1-1
DNA: TGCGCCAGCAGCTTACAGGGTCTGGGCACTGAAGCTTTCTTT
CDR3: CASSLQGLGTEAFF

D: TRBD2
size: .
V: TRBV9
J: TRBJ2-5
DNA: TGTGCCAGCAGCGTAGGCGTTTCGGGAGGGGAAGAGACCCAGTACTTC
CDR3: CASSVGVSGGEETQYF

D: .
size: .
V: TRBV7-6
J: TRBJ1-1
DNA: TGTGCCAGCAGTATGGCGGCGAACACTGAAGCTTTCTTT
CDR3: CASSMAANTEAFF

D: TRBD1
size: .
V: TRBV6-5
J: TRBJ2-1
DNA: TGTGCCAGCCTGGACAGGGGGAGCTCCTACAATGAGCAGTTCTTC
CDR3: CASLDRGSSYNEQFF

D: TRBD2
size: .
V: TRBV11-3
J: TRBJ2-7
DNA: TGTGCCAGCAGCTCCCGGACTAGTGCCTACGAGCAGTACTTC
CDR3: CASSSRTSAYEQYF

D: TRBD2
size: .
V: TRBV5-6
J: TRBJ2-1
DNA: TGTGCCAGCAGCGGACTAGCTGGTGAGCAGTTCTTC
CDR3: CASSGLAGEQFF

D: .
size: few
V: TRBV24-1
J: TRBJ2-7
DNA: TGTGCCACCAGTGACCCGGACCATACAGGGTCCTACGAGCAGTACTTC
CDR3: CATSDPDHTGSYEQYF

D: TRBD2
size: .
V: TRBV25-1
J: TRBJ2-7
DNA: TGTGCCAGCCGGGGGGAATACTCCTACGAGCAGTACTTC
CDR3: CASRGEYSYEQYF

D: TRBD2
size: .
V: TRBV2
J: TRBJ2-7
DNA: TGTGCCAGCAGTGAAGAAACTAGCGGTACCTACGAGCAGTACTTC
CDR3: CASSEETSGTYEQYF

D: TRBD1
size: .
V: TRBV9
J: TRBJ2-1
DNA: TGTGCCAGCAGCGTAGTTGGGACAGGGAACCATGAGCAGTTCTTC
CDR3: CASSVVGTGNHEQFF

D: TRBD1
size: once
V: TRBV5-1
J: TRBJ2-5
DNA: TGCGCCAGCAGCTTGATCCGGGACAGAGCCCAAGAGACCCAGTACTTC
CDR3: CASSLIRDRAQETQYF

D: TRBD1
size: .
V: TRBV6-6
J: TRBJ1-2
DNA: TGTGCCAGCAGTTCGTGGACAGGGGTCGATGGCTACACCTTC
CDR3: CASSSWTGVDGYTF

D: TRBD1
size: few
V: TRBV6-5
J: TRBJ1-6
DNA: TGTGCCAGCAGGAGCACAGGGGCACCCCTCCACTTT
CDR3: CASRSTGAPLHF

D: TRBD2
size: once
V: TRBV25-1
J: TRBJ2-3
DNA: TGTGCCAGCAGTGAGACTAGCGGGAGCCAGACAGATACGCAGTATTTT
CDR3: CASSETSGSQTDTQYF

D: TRBD2
size: .
V: TRBV13
J: TRBJ2-1
DNA: TGTGCCAGCATCGTGCGGGCAGGGCTAGCGGGGGATGACAATGAGCAGTTCTTC
CDR3: CASIVRAGLAGDDNEQFF

D: .
size: .
V: TRBV5-5
J: TRBJ1-5
DNA: TGTGCCAGCAGCCGAGACAGAAATCAGCCCCAGCATTTT
CDR3: CASSRDRNQPQHF

D: .
size: .
V: TRBV11-2
J: TRBJ2-7
DNA: TGTGCCAGCAGGATGGGGGCTATGGGAGAGCAGTACTTC
CDR3: CASRMGAMGEQYF

D: .
size: .
V: TRBV27
J: TRBJ2-2
DNA: TGTGCCAGCAGTCCGTTCCTCTCGAACACCGGGGAGCTGTTTTTT
CDR3: CASSPFLSNTGELFF

D: TRBD2
size: .
V: TRBV19
J: TRBJ2-1
DNA: TGTGCCAGTAGTAGAGGGCCTAGCGGGAGGTACTACAATGAGCAGTTCTTC
CDR3: CASSRGPSGRYYNEQFF

D: .
size: .
V: TRBV5-4
J: TRBJ2-7
DNA: TGTGCCAGCAGCCTTATGGGACATGGTCCCAGCTCCTACGAGCAGTACTTC
CDR3: CASSLMGHGPSSYEQYF

D: .
size: .
V: TRBV18
J: TRBJ2-3
DNA: TGTGCCAGCTCCCCCGGGGGTACAGATACGCAGTATTTT
CDR3: CASSPGGTDTQYF

D: TRBD1
size: once
V: TRBV7-9
J: TRBJ1-1
DNA: TGTGCCAGCAGCTTCCGGACAGGGGCTAGGTACACTGAAGCTTTCTTT
CDR3: CASSFRTGARYTEAFF

D: .
size: few
V: TRBV7-9
J: TRBJ2-7
DNA: TGTGCCAGCACGGGGGGCCACTCCTACGAGCAGTACTTC
CDR3: CASTGGHSYEQYF

D: TRBD2
size: .
V: TRBV27
J: TRBJ2-1
DNA: TGTGCCAGCAGTTTATCCGGGAGGATAAGTTTGTCCTACAATGAGCAGTTCTTC
CDR3: CASSLSGRISLSYNEQFF

D: TRBD2
size: .
V: TRBV4-1
J: TRBJ2-3
DNA: TGCGCCAGCAGCCAGGACCCCGGACTAGGGGCGAATACGCAGTATTTT
CDR3: CASSQDPGLGANTQYF

D: TRBD2
size: .
V: TRBV7-9
J: TRBJ2-5
DNA: TGTGCCAGCAGCCCGACCGGGGGACTACAAGAGACCCAGTACTTC
CDR3: CASSPTGGLQETQYF

D: TRBD2
size: .
V: TRBV10-2
J: TRBJ2-7
DNA: TGCGCCAGCAGTGGAGCTCCGGGACTAGCGGGGTACGAGCAGTACTTC
CDR3: CASSGAPGLAGYEQYF

D: .
size: .
V: TRBV3-1/TRBV3-2
J: TRBJ1-1
DNA: TGTGCCAGCAGCCAAACCAGGGTTCAGGATACTGAAGCTTTCTTT
CDR3: CASSQTRVQDTEAFF

D: TRBD2
size: .
V: TRBV24-1
J: TRBJ2-1
DNA: TGTGCCACCAGTGATTCCACAGGACTAGCGGGATTCAATGAGCAGTTCTTC
CDR3: CATSDSTGLAGFNEQFF

D: TRBD1
size: .
V: TRBV5-1
J: TRBJ1-2
DNA: TGCGCCAGCAGCCCTAAGACAGGGAACTATGGCTACACCTTC
CDR3: CASSPKTGNYGYTF

D: .
size: once
V: TRBV5-1
J: TRBJ2-7
DNA: TGCGCCAGCAGCTTGAATCCGGCGGACAATGGCTACGAGCAGTACTTC
CDR3: CASSLNPADNGYEQYF

D: TRBD1
size: .
V: TRBV9
J: TRBJ2-2
DNA: TGTGCCAGCAGTGGTCCCGGGACAGGATTGGAGCTGTTTTTT
CDR3: CASSGPGTGLELFF